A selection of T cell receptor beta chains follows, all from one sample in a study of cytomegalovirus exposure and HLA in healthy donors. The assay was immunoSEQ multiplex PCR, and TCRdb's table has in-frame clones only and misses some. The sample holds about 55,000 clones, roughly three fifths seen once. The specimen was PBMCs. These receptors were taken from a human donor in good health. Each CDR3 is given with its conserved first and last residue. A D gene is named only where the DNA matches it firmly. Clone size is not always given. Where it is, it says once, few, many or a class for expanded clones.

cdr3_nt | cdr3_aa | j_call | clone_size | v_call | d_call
TGTGCCAGTAGTCCCACAGCAGATTTGAAAGCTTTCTTT | CASSPTADLKAFF | TRBJ1-1 | few | TRBV19 | -
TGTGCCAGTAGTAAGGACAGGTCGGGCAATCAGCCCCAGCATTTT | CASSKDRSGNQPQHF | TRBJ1-5 | once | TRBV19 | TRBD1
TGTGCCAGCAGTCCTGGGACGGGGGGACTCTACGAGCAGTACTTC | CASSPGTGGLYEQYF | TRBJ2-7 | - | TRBV6-6 | TRBD2
TGTGCCAGCAGTGAAGGAGGGAGAGCCAGCAATCAGCCCCAGCATTTT | CASSEGGRASNQPQHF | TRBJ1-5 | - | TRBV2 | -
TGTGCCTGGAGCGCAGACGGACAGGCCAATCAGCCCCAGCATTTT | CAWSADGQANQPQHF | TRBJ1-5 | few | TRBV30 | TRBD1
TGCGCCAGCAGCTTGGCTAGCGGGGGCACAGATACGCAGTATTTT | CASSLASGGTDTQYF | TRBJ2-3 | few | TRBV5-1 | TRBD2
TGTGCCAGCAGTTTATCCCGCGGGGGTCTGAACACTGAAGCTTTCTTT | CASSLSRGGLNTEAFF | TRBJ1-1 | - | TRBV27 | -
TGTGCCAGCAGTGAAGTGGCCCCCTCCCAGCATTTT | CASSEVAPSQHF | TRBJ1-5 | - | TRBV6-1 | -
TGCGCCAGCTACCTAGGACAGGGGGCTTTTGGCTACACCTTC | CASYLGQGAFGYTF | TRBJ1-2 | - | TRBV5-1 | TRBD1
TGCAGTGCTAGGCAGGGTGGGGTAGCTTTCTTT | CSARQGGVAFF | TRBJ1-1 | - | TRBV20-1 | -
TGCGCCAGCAGCTTGGTGCTAGCGGGGGGCAGATACAATGAGCAGTTCTTC | CASSLVLAGGRYNEQFF | TRBJ2-1 | - | TRBV5-1 | TRBD2
TGCGCCAGCAGCCTCGCCCCGGGTGGCCAAGAGACCCAGTACTTC | CASSLAPGGQETQYF | TRBJ2-5 | - | TRBV5-1 | -
TGTGCCAGCAGTTACTCGGCAGGGAGGAACTCCTACGAGCAGTACTTC | CASSYSAGRNSYEQYF | TRBJ2-7 | - | TRBV6-5 | -
TGTGCCAGCAGTACAGGGAACACTGAAGCTTTCTTT | CASSTGNTEAFF | TRBJ1-1 | - | TRBV6-6 | -
TGTGCCAGCAGCTTAATGAGGGGGTACGAGCAGTACTTC | CASSLMRGYEQYF | TRBJ2-7 | - | TRBV7-3 | -
TGTGCCATCCATCGGGGAACAACTAATGAAAAACTGTTTTTT | CAIHRGTTNEKLFF | TRBJ1-4 | - | TRBV6-1 | -
TGTGCCAGCACGGACAGCGACCAAGAGACCCAGTACTTC | CASTDSDQETQYF | TRBJ2-5 | once | TRBV6-5 | -
TGTGCCAGCAGCCCGAGAAATCAGGGGTTGGAGACCCAGTACTTC | CASSPRNQGLETQYF | TRBJ2-5 | - | TRBV4-2 | -
TGTGCCAGCAGTGTGGTCAGGGGGCGCGAGCAGTACTTC | CASSVVRGREQYF | TRBJ2-7 | - | TRBV25-1 | TRBD1
TGTGCCTGGCGATCTCAGAATAGCAATCAGCCCCAGCATTTT | CAWRSQNSNQPQHF | TRBJ1-5 | - | TRBV30 | -
TGTGCCAGCAGGGACAGCTACATTAGCACAGATACGCAGTATTTT | CASRDSYISTDTQYF | TRBJ2-3 | few | TRBV2 | -
TGTGCCAGCAGCTTGGGTCAGGGCGGCCACGAGCAGTACTTC | CASSLGQGGHEQYF | TRBJ2-7 | - | TRBV5-6 | -